This T cell receptor (beta chain) was obtained from a study of T-cell reconstitution after alpha-beta-depleted transplantation in children. Whole-study results and caveats: Counts and diversity of T cells one year after transplant came mostly from newly produced T cells. Certain patients had high TCRbeta diversity at day 60, and it came from recipient T cells and thymic progenitors that survived. Two months or so post-transplant, alpha-beta T cells reportedly derived from several hundred expanded graft clones.

Researchers prepared the TCRbeta library using unique molecular identifiers, the study reports. MiXCR, run by TCRdb on the PCR reads, gives a single entry per CDR3 protein. This table holds around 670,000 distinct CDR3 sequences, around 13% found once. V lost 2 bases to trimming and J lost 0 bases, with 10 bases between them. This CDR3 contains 15 residues. Germline lookup yields CDR1 SEHNR and CDR2 FQNEAQ (reference sequence). As regards this clonotype: The antigen remains unidentified.

J is TRBJ1-1 and V is TRBV7-9; D is unclear. This TCR came from a girl aged 2-9 years with congenital amegakaryocytic thrombocytopenia, due to receive a stem cell transplant. Sequenced material: PBMCs, taken before TCRalphabeta/CD19-depleted stem cell transplant. The CDR3: CASSLITSMNTEAFF. The CDR3 coding sequence is TGTGCCAGCAGCTTAATTACTTCCATGAACACTGAAGCTTTCTTT.